These T cell receptor beta chains were read from a single sample in a study of blood T cell repertoires in COVID-19. TCRdb keeps only in-frame clones here, not all; method: immunoSEQ multiplex PCR. The sample carries some 160,000 clones, roughly 90% recorded once. The sample was peripheral blood. Source of these receptors: a man between 18 and 29 years old with acute or convalescent COVID-19. CDR3s include the opening cysteine and the closing phenylalanine or tryptophan. The D gene is left open where the match is weak. The size of a clone is reported for some rows only, either as once, few or many, or as a class for expanded clones.

clone_size j_call d_call v_call cdr3_aa cdr3_nt
once TRBJ1-5 TRBD1 TRBV19 CASKGQGNVQPQHF TGTGCCAGTAAAGGACAGGGGAATGTTCAGCCCCAGCATTTT
NA TRBJ1-5 NA TRBV21-1 CASRWGGVNQPQHF TGTGCCAGCAGGTGGGGGGGTGTCAATCAGCCCCAGCATTTT
once TRBJ2-1 TRBD2 TRBV5-1 CASSLASLAGENEQFF TGCGCCAGCAGCTTGGCCAGTCTAGCGGGGGAAAATGAGCAGTTCTTC
NA TRBJ2-5 TRBD2 TRBV7-8 CASSSSGPSQETQYF TGTGCCAGCAGTTCTAGCGGGCCGTCCCAAGAGACCCAGTACTTC
NA TRBJ1-1 TRBD1 TRBV7-9 CASSLTGVTEAFF TGTGCCAGCAGCTTAACAGGGGTAACTGAAGCTTTCTTT
NA TRBJ1-1 TRBD1 TRBV24-1 CATSDLAGGEDTEAFF TGTGCCACCAGTGATTTGGCAGGGGGCGAGGACACTGAAGCTTTCTTT
NA TRBJ2-2 TRBD2 TRBV27 CATTTGGLPNTGELFF TGTGCCACCACGACGGGGGGGCTACCGAACACCGGGGAGCTGTTTTTT
NA TRBJ2-7 NA TRBV19 CASSVETGRIYEQYF TGTGCCAGTAGTGTCGAGACAGGACGGATTTACGAGCAGTACTTC
NA TRBJ1-1 NA TRBV18 CASSLGQPNTEAFF TGTGCCAGCTCACTCGGACAGCCGAACACTGAAGCTTTCTTT
NA TRBJ1-1 TRBD1 TRBV6-2/TRBV6-3 CASSYHTGVEAFF TGTGCCAGCAGTTATCATACAGGGGTCGAAGCTTTCTTT
NA TRBJ2-3 NA TRBV18 CASSQEVSGTDTQYF TGTGCCAGCTCACAGGAGGTCTCCGGGACAGATACGCAGTATTTT
NA TRBJ2-3 NA TRBV3-1/TRBV3-2 CASSQDRVGGTDTQYF TGTGCCAGCAGCCAAGATCGCGTAGGGGGCACAGATACGCAGTATTTT
NA TRBJ1-2 TRBD1 TRBV5-6 CASSLDRGGNYGYTF TGTGCCAGCAGCTTAGACAGGGGCGGTAACTATGGCTACACCTTC
NA TRBJ2-5 NA TRBV11-2 CASVRPGGQETQYF TGTGCCAGCGTAAGGCCAGGGGGGCAAGAGACCCAGTACTTC
NA TRBJ1-6 TRBD1 TRBV13 CASSSGQGDNSPLHF TGTGCCAGCAGCTCTGGACAGGGGGACAATTCACCCCTCCACTTT
NA TRBJ2-7 NA TRBV19 CASRTGQSSYEQYF TGTGCCAGTAGGACAGGCCAGTCCTCCTACGAGCAGTACTTC
few TRBJ2-7 NA TRBV7-9 CASSLADYEQYF TGTGCCAGCAGCTTGGCAGATTACGAGCAGTACTTC
NA TRBJ1-2 NA TRBV3-1/TRBV3-2 CASSHAGGFYGYTF TGTGCCAGCAGCCATGCCGGGGGGTTCTATGGCTACACCTTC
NA TRBJ2-1 TRBD2 TRBV24-1 CATSDTGQLAGVLNEQFF TGTGCCACCAGTGATACCGGCCAACTAGCGGGAGTTTTGAATGAGCAGTTCTTC
NA TRBJ1-2 TRBD1 TRBV19 CASSGGQLGYGYTF TGTGCCAGTAGTGGGGGACAGTTAGGCTATGGCTACACCTTC
NA TRBJ1-1 NA TRBV27 CASSLGGNTEAFF TGTGCCAGCAGTTTAGGCGGGAACACTGAAGCTTTCTTT
once TRBJ1-2 TRBD1 TRBV5-1 CASSLTGGSYGYTF TGCGCCAGCAGCTTGACAGGGGGAAGCTATGGCTACACCTTC
once TRBJ2-7 NA TRBV6-1 CASSTPNYEQYF TGTGCCAGCAGTACCCCTAACTACGAGCAATACTTC
NA TRBJ2-4 NA TRBV24-1 CATSDPGLAKNIQYF TGTGCCACCAGTGATCCAGGACTAGCCAAAAACATTCAGTACTTC
NA TRBJ1-1 NA TRBV5-1 CASSLRDYTEAFF TGCGCCAGCAGCCTAAGGGACTACACTGAAGCTTTCTTT
once TRBJ2-1 TRBD2 TRBV6-5 CASTRGTRTNEQFF TGTGCCAGCACCCGAGGGACTAGGACGAATGAGCAGTTCTTC
NA TRBJ1-3 NA TRBV20-1 CSALVDTIYF TGCAGTGCTCTCGTAGACACCATATATTTT
once TRBJ1-1 NA TRBV7-9 CASSLFSGHLFTEAFF TGTGCCAGCAGCTTATTTTCCGGACATCTATTTACTGAAGCTTTCTTT
NA TRBJ1-1 NA TRBV11-2 CASSFQGRETEAFF TGTGCCAGCAGCTTCCAAGGCAGGGAAACTGAAGCTTTCTTT
NA TRBJ1-2 NA TRBV20-1 CSASRPQGGTF TGCAGTGCTTCCCGCCCCCAGGGTGGCACCTTC
NA TRBJ1-1 NA TRBV2 CASSENRLEAFF TGTGCCAGCAGTGAGAACAGGCTGGAAGCTTTCTTT
NA TRBJ2-2 TRBD1 TRBV6-2/TRBV6-3 CASSSRDRGNTGELFF TGTGCCAGCAGTTCCAGGGACAGGGGCAACACCGGGGAGCTGTTTTTT
NA TRBJ2-3 TRBD1 TRBV6-2/TRBV6-3 CASSSPDRVDADTQYF TGTGCCAGCAGTTCCCCGGACAGGGTGGATGCAGATACGCAGTATTTT
once TRBJ2-1 NA TRBV5-1 CASSLQFESNEQFF TGCGCCAGCAGCTTGCAATTCGAGAGCAATGAGCAGTTCTTC
NA TRBJ1-1 TRBD1 TRBV4-1 CASSQDDRDLAGEAFF TGCGCCAGCAGCCAAGACGACAGGGACCTCGCGGGCGAAGCTTTCTTT
NA TRBJ1-2 NA TRBV9 CASSASYGYTF TGTGCCAGCAGCGCCAGCTATGGCTACACCTTC
NA TRBJ1-2 NA TRBV6-1 CASSDSGYGYTF TGTGCCAGCAGTGACAGCGGCTATGGCTACACCTTC
NA TRBJ2-1 TRBD2 TRBV5-1 CASSSSGSSYNEQFF TGCGCCAGCAGCTCTAGCGGGAGCTCCTACAATGAGCAGTTCTTC
NA TRBJ2-7 TRBD1 TRBV24-1 CATSDSRTGMAYEQYF TGTGCCACCAGTGATTCTCGGACAGGGATGGCCTACGAGCAGTACTTC
NA TRBJ2-7 NA TRBV19 CASSSAGTPTYEQYF TGTGCCAGTAGTTCAGCCGGGACTCCCACCTACGAGCAGTACTTC
NA TRBJ2-7 TRBD2 TRBV7-9 CASSLGLAGAAEQYF TGTGCCAGCAGCCTAGGACTAGCGGGAGCCGCCGAGCAGTACTTC
NA TRBJ2-5 TRBD2 TRBV9 CASSVGASGRDQETQYF TGTGCCAGCAGCGTAGGGGCTAGCGGGAGGGATCAAGAGACCCAGTACTTC
once TRBJ2-1 TRBD2 TRBV10-2 CASRLAGGGEQFF TGCGCCAGCAGACTAGCGGGGGGGGGTGAGCAGTTCTTC
NA TRBJ1-2 NA TRBV6-5 CASARGNINYGYTF TGTGCCAGCGCCCGAGGGAACATAAACTATGGCTACACCTTC